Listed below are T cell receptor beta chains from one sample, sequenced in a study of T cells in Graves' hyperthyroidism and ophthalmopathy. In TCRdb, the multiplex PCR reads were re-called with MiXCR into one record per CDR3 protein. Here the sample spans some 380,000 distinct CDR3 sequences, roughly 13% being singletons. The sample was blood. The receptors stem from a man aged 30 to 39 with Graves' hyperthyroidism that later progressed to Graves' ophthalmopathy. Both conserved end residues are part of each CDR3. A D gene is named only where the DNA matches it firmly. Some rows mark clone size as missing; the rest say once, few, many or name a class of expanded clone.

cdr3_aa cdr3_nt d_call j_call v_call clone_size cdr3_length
CSVLGSNTEAFF TGCAGCGTTCTGGGATCGAACACTGAAGCTTTCTTT - TRBJ1-1 TRBV29-1 few 12
CSARGDAYLGTDTQYF TGCAGTGCTAGGGGGGACGCCTACCTGGGTACAGATACGCAGTATTTT - TRBJ2-3 TRBV20-1 many 16
CASRIAAGRNEQFF TGTGCCAGCAGAATCGCGGCAGGGCGGAATGAGCAGTTCTTC - TRBJ2-1 TRBV6-1 many 14
CASSGDLAGGTDTQYF TGTGCCAGCAGCGGCGACTTAGCGGGGGGCACAGATACGCAGTATTTT TRBD2 TRBJ2-3 TRBV13 many 16
CASSDSGWGTGHMNTEAFF TGTGCCAGCAGTGACTCGGGATGGGGGACAGGGCACATGAACACTGAAGCTTTCTTT TRBD1 TRBJ1-1 TRBV6-4 many 19
CASSLEPGSTEAFF TGTGCCAGCAGCTTAGAGCCAGGGTCCACTGAAGCTTTCTTT - TRBJ1-1 TRBV11-3 many 14
CASSLGDTGAGAEAFF TGTGCCAGCAGCTTAGGAGACACGGGGGCGGGGGCTGAAGCTTTCTTT - TRBJ1-1 TRBV13 - 16
CASSYDRLNTEAFF TGTGCCAGCAGCTATGACAGATTGAACACTGAAGCTTTCTTT - TRBJ1-1 TRBV11-3 many 14
CASSQSGTGGVGYGYTF TGTGCCAGCTCACAATCCGGGACAGGGGGCGTGGGCTATGGCTACACCTTC TRBD1 TRBJ1-2 TRBV18 - 17
CASSVESGGPYNEQFF TGTGCCAGCAGCGTAGAGAGCGGGGGCCCCTACAATGAGCAGTTCTTC TRBD2 TRBJ2-1 TRBV9 many 16
CASSAHRGRMNTEAFF TGTGCCAGCAGTGCCCACAGGGGCCGGATGAACACTGAAGCTTTCTTT TRBD1 TRBJ1-1 TRBV2 many 16
CASSQDLEYYGYTF TGCGCCAGCAGCCAAGATCTCGAATACTATGGCTACACCTTC - TRBJ1-2 TRBV4-1 - 14
CSVTVGTGTYEQYF TGCAGCGTCACTGTCGGGACAGGTACCTACGAGCAGTACTTC TRBD1 TRBJ2-7 TRBV29-1 many 14
CASRFDQHGYTF TGTGCCAGCAGATTCGACCAGCACGGCTACACCTTC - TRBJ1-2 TRBV5-5 many 12
CASSRRGGLITDTQYF TGCGCCAGCAGTCGGCGGGGGGGCCTCATCACAGATACGCAGTATTTT TRBD2 TRBJ2-3 TRBV5-1 - 16
CASRGAGGPYNEQFF TGTGCCAGTAGGGGAGCGGGGGGGCCGTACAATGAGCAGTTCTTC TRBD2 TRBJ2-1 TRBV19 - 15
CASSAITDTQYF TGTGCCAGCAGTGCTATCACAGATACGCAGTATTTT - TRBJ2-3 TRBV2 many 12
CASSWTGLGSDTQYF TGCGCCAGCAGCTGGACAGGTTTGGGCTCAGATACGCAGTATTTT TRBD1 TRBJ2-3 TRBV5-1 many 15
CSASQGRINQPQHF TGCAGTGCTAGCCAGGGGCGGATCAATCAGCCCCAGCATTTT - TRBJ1-5 TRBV20-1 many 14
CASSENGGRGAFF TGTGCCAGCAGTGAAAATGGGGGAAGGGGAGCTTTCTTT - TRBJ1-1 TRBV6-1 many 13
CASSFRVSDNSPLHF TGTGCCAGCAGTTTCCGGGTTTCAGATAATTCACCCCTCCACTTT - TRBJ1-6 TRBV2 many 15
CASSVEGRTGNQPQHF TGTGCCAGCAGCGTAGAAGGCAGAACGGGAAATCAGCCCCAGCATTTT - TRBJ1-5 TRBV9 few 16
CASSLGNYGYTF TGTGCCAGCAGCCTGGGAAACTATGGCTACACCTTC - TRBJ1-2 TRBV12-3/TRBV12-4 many 12
CASSPLDVSSGNTIYF TGTGCCAGCTCACCCCTCGACGTGAGCTCTGGAAACACCATATATTTT - TRBJ1-3 TRBV18 few 16
CASSFRTGLYEQYF TGTGCCAGCAGTTTCCGGACAGGGCTGTACGAGCAGTACTTC TRBD1 TRBJ2-7 TRBV12-3/TRBV12-4 many 14
CASSEYDRGETQYF TGTGCCAGCAGCGAGTATGACAGGGGAGAGACCCAGTACTTC TRBD1 TRBJ2-5 TRBV11-3 many 14
CASSLVGLGGTEAFF TGTGCCAGCAGTTTGGTGGGTCTCGGGGGAACTGAAGCTTTCTTT - TRBJ1-1 TRBV27 many 15
CASSENSGGTTDTQYF TGTGCCAGCAGTGAAAATAGCGGGGGGACCACAGATACGCAGTATTTT TRBD2 TRBJ2-3 TRBV25-1 few 16
CASSIDTMNTEAFF TGTGCCAGCAGCATCGACACAATGAACACTGAAGCTTTCTTT - TRBJ1-1 TRBV5-8 many 14
CASSTGLAGPMGLDEQYF TGTGCCAGTAGTACCGGACTAGCGGGCCCTATGGGGCTGGACGAGCAGTACTTC TRBD2 TRBJ2-7 TRBV19 many 18
CASSLRPGPSTDTQYF TGTGCCAGCAGCTTGCGACCGGGACCTAGCACAGATACGCAGTATTTT - TRBJ2-3 TRBV7-9 many 16
CASSLQTGALYEQYF TGTGCCAGCAGCTTACAAACAGGGGCCCTCTACGAGCAGTACTTC TRBD1 TRBJ2-7 TRBV5-5 many 15
CAGAGTGDYEQYF TGTGCCGGCGCCGGGACAGGGGACTACGAGCAGTACTTC TRBD1 TRBJ2-7 TRBV6-4 - 13
CASKPGHSNQPQHF TGTGCCAGCAAACCGGGACATAGCAATCAGCCCCAGCATTTT - TRBJ1-5 TRBV6-1 many 14
CASSLTFGGGSNVGQFF TGTGCCAGCAGCCTTACGTTTGGGGGGGGATCGAATGTGGGGCAGTTCTTC TRBD2 TRBJ2-1 TRBV5-5 - 17
CASNLRDRGPNEKLFF TGTGCCAGCAACCTCCGGGACAGGGGGCCTAATGAAAAACTGTTTTTT TRBD1 TRBJ1-4 TRBV27 many 16
CASSPTTGAYEQYF TGCGCCAGCAGCCCCACGACAGGGGCCTACGAGCAGTACTTC TRBD1 TRBJ2-7 TRBV5-1 many 14
CSVEDQEGASGYTF TGCAGCGTTGAAGATCAGGAGGGGGCGTCTGGCTACACCTTC TRBD1 TRBJ1-2 TRBV29-1 few 14
CASSLDQLAGGPTGELFF TGTGCCAGCAGCTTAGATCAATTAGCGGGGGGGCCCACCGGGGAGCTGTTTTTT TRBD2 TRBJ2-2 TRBV7-2 few 18
CASSSRGPATDTQYF TGTGCCAGCTCATCAAGGGGGCCAGCCACAGATACGCAGTATTTT TRBD1 TRBJ2-3 TRBV18 many 15
CSVEGSPKEGNEQFF TGCAGCGTTGAGGGGTCTCCTAAAGAGGGGAATGAGCAGTTCTTC - TRBJ2-1 TRBV29-1 - 15
CASSQDLRDPRQYF TGTGCCAGCAGCCAAGATTTGCGGGACCCTCGGCAGTACTTC - TRBJ2-7 TRBV14 - 14